This T cell receptor (beta chain) was profiled in a study of T cell responses to AZD1222 COVID-19 vaccine (dated by TCRdb to the early 2020s). Describing the broader study: Because spike-specific TCR depth and breadth did not differ between the two schedules, AZD1222 recipients who got a second dose at roughly 4 weeks were pooled with those who got a second dose at roughly 12 weeks. Enrollment into the trials was organized by age into subgroups of 18-55, 56-69 and 70-plus years, and those subgroups contained around 150, 28 and 57 TCR-sequenced participants, respectively. TCR sequencing covered more than 230 trial participants: some 210 given two doses of AZD1222 and 26 given two doses of MenACWY control vaccine.

A word on this clone: This clone's antigen is unknown. Nothing much larger sits one base from this clone, and base qualities are not available.

The CDR3 regions of human TCRbeta chains were subjected to immunosequencing. The paper's data handling went like this. Repertoire TCRs were checked for matches against a reference library of SARS-CoV-2-specific TCRs that had been generated using the MIRA antigen-specificity platform. Breadth meant the fraction of unique TCRs that were SARS-CoV-2-associated, whereas depth meant the fraction of total T cells that were SARS-CoV-2-associated. Using the MIRA data, every spike-specific TCR was mapped to the spike region that the TCR reacted to and assigned to either a CD4 or a CD8 class. Log10-transformed breadth and depth values were compared by one-way ANOVA with Sidak's multiple comparisons tests. TCRdb provides this immuneACCESS table in a form limited to in-frame rearrangements. Some clones are lacking; in checked studies, under half of them reflect an unresolved V gene, and why the rest are absent is not known. That table furnishes V, J and clone size, whereas the DNA furnished D and trimming. The sample profile shows around 160,000 clones; more than 70% of them were found once. The top ten clones comprise about 16% of the sample.

The time point label on this specimen signifies: baseline before first vaccination. Samples from vaccinated people were obtained from the UK trials COV001 and COV002, which included a single-blind randomized controlled phase 2/3 trial of AZD1222 (ChAdOx1 nCoV-19) in healthy adults. Trial participant PBMC samples were collected at day 0 and day 28 after the second dose for TCRbeta chain sequencing. The investigation overall reported the following: Reportedly, close to half of the unique spike-specific TCRs recognized epitopes lying outside the regions that are mutated in the B.1.351 and B.1.1.7 variants. Conclusions about previously exposed vaccinees are limited because only a handful of AZD1222 recipients were SARS-CoV-2 seropositive at baseline. Vaccine-associated CD4 TCRs spanned the whole spike protein, with dominant responses in regions 160-218 and 743-854. The 56-69-year group was small, and its depth increase did not reach significance, likely because of low power. After two AZD1222 doses, spike-specific TCR breadth and depth were significantly higher than at day 0 and than in MenACWY recipients. No day 14 peak-response samples were available, so repertoires were characterized only after the peak T cell response. Participants were mostly white British, with more females than males. The authors suggested clonal diversity may have been underestimated.

From a lookup of the germline V gene (reference sequence), CDR1 and CDR2 are PRHDT and FYEKMQ. The CDR3 runs 12 residues from the cysteine to the phenylalanine. Kept here is only the CDR3 DNA, which spans 36 bases and is read in frame from base 1. Cut back by 2 bases and 6 bases, the V and J ends lie 7 bases apart. The TCR comes from an adult in good health. The sequencing used peripheral blood, collected on day 0 of AZD1222 vaccination. Recombination connected TRBV13 to TRBJ1-2; the D gene is unclear. Here is the DNA: TGTGCCAGCAGCTTATCGGCAGATGGCTACACCTTC. Its amino acids are CASSLSADGYTF. Beyond the CDR3, the reference TRBV13 and TRBJ1-2 genes provide the residues; the full variable domain reads: AAGVIQSPRHLIKEKRETATLKCYPIPRHDTVYWYQQGPGQDPQFLISFYEKMQSDKGSIPDRFSAQQFSDYHSELNMSSLELGDSALYFCASSLSADGYTFGSGTRLTVV.